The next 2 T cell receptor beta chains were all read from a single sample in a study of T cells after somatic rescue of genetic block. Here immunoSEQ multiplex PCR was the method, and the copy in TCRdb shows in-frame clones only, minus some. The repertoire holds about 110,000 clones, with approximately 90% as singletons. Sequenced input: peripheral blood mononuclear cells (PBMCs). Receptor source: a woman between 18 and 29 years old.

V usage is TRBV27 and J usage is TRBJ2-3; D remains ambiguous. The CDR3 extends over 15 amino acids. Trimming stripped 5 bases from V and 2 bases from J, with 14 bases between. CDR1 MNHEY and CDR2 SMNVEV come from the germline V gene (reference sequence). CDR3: CASSPQWSPTDTQYF. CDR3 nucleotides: TGTGCCAGCAGTCCCCAATGGTCGCCCACAGATACGCAGTATTTT.

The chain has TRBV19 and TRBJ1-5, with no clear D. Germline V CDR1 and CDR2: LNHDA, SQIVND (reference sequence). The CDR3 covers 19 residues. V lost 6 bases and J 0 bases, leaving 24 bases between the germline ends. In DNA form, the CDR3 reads TGTGCCAGTAGGACCTTGACGGCCGATGGATTTTATAGCAATCAGCCCCAGCATTTT. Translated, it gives CASRTLTADGFYSNQPQHF.